The 9 T cell receptor beta chains presented below share a single source sample, sequenced in a study of Ad26.COV2.S vaccination and SARS-CoV-2 variants. Profiled with immunoSEQ multiplex PCR; TCRdb holds only in-frame clones, not every one. The table lists a few hundred thousand clones, about 83% of them singletons. The treatment denotes: about 20 received Ad26.COV2.S at low or high dose, single or two shots; about five received placebo; per-sample allocation not given. Sample collection was performed on day 63 after the first vaccine or placebo injection. Material: peripheral blood, obtained in a trial of Ad26.COV2.S vaccine versus placebo. All receptors come from a person between 18 and 65 years old who received the Ad26.COV2.S COVID-19 vaccine or a placebo.

The chain couples TRBV1 to TRBJ2-2; the table's D call of TRBD2 was not tested on the DNA. TRBV1 is classified as a pseudogene. This CDR3 contains 20 residues. CDR3 in DNA: TGCACCAGCAGCCAAGAGGGGGGGACTAGCGGGAGAAGGAACACCGGGGAGCTGTTTTTT. Encoded protein: CTSSQEGGTSGRRNTGELFF.

This chain connects TRBV7-3 to TRBJ1-1; the match to TRBD1 covers 8 bases. CDR1 and CDR2 from the germline V gene are SGHTA and FQGTGA. The CDR3 loop spans 14 amino acids. After removal of 2 bases from V and 4 bases from J, the junction contained 3 bases not matched to a gene. The CDR3: CASSLGGTGTEAFF. The CDR3 nucleotides are TGTGCCAGCAGCTTAGGAGGGACAGGCACTGAAGCTTTCTTT.

The chain has TRBV28 and TRBJ2-7; the D gene is possibly TRBD2 (6 bases). The CDR3 extends over 11 amino acids. Germline V gives CDR1 MDHEN, CDR2 SYDVKM. With 7 bases removed from V and 7 bases from J, the gap between germline ends came to 11 bases. The CDR3 bases are TGTGCCAGCATCTCGGCGGGGGAGCAGTACTTC. It encodes CASISAGEQYF.

In its sample, this clone was seen once. The chain is built from TRBV19 and TRBJ2-1; 8 bases line up with TRBD1. CDR1 and CDR2 from the germline V gene are LNHDA and SQIVND (reference sequence). This CDR3 spans 15 amino acids. The junction had 8 bases not matched to a gene; V was cut back by 6 bases and J by 4 bases. The CDR3 reads CASSNPDRAYNEQFF. In DNA, the CDR3 is TGTGCCAGTAGCAATCCGGACAGGGCGTACAATGAGCAGTTCTTC. Full variable domain (outside the CDR3, taken from reference TRBV19 and TRBJ2-1): DGGITQSPKYLFRKEGQNVTLSCEQNLNHDAMYWYRQDPGQGLRLIYYSQIVNDFQKGDIAEGYSVSREKKESFPLTVTSAQKNPTAFYLCASSNPDRAYNEQFFGPGTRLTVL.

This rearrangement joins TRBV11-2 to TRBJ2-7; D call uncertain. Germline V CDR1 and CDR2: SGHAT, FQNNGV. The CDR3 is 11 amino acids. Trimming removed 5 bases from V and 9 bases from J, with 11 bases in between. The CDR3 DNA reads as TGTGCCAGCAGCCCCGGGTTCGGGCAGTACTTC. Its protein is CASSPGFGQYF.

This clone occurred a few times. This chain connects TRBV7-9 to TRBJ1-1, with TRBD1 matching over 8 bases. The CDR3 is 14 amino acids. In germline, CDR1 is SEHNR, CDR2 FQNEAQ (reference sequence). Losses at the gene ends were 5 bases for V and 8 bases for J; bases not matched to a gene: 10. The CDR3 DNA is TGTGCCAGCAGCCAGGGGGCAGTTGGAGCGGAAGCTTTCTTT. This encodes CASSQGAVGAEAFF.

The DNA of the CDR3 is TGTGCCAGCAGCAGGGGGACCACAGATACGCAGTATTTT. Amino acid sequence: CASSRGTTDTQYF. The chain has TRBV7-3 and TRBJ2-3; TRBD1 might be the D (6 bases). CDR3 length: 13 amino acids. The germline CDR1 and CDR2 sequences are SGHTA and FQGTGA. V lost 5 bases and J lost 2, with 8 bases in between.

The DNA for the CDR3 is TGTGCCAGCAGCGTAGGGACAGGAGTCTACGAGCAGTACTTC. This codes for CASSVGTGVYEQYF. V is TRBV9 and J is TRBJ2-7; 7 bases are a match to TRBD1. V lost 0 bases and J lost 3; bases outside the gene matches: 3. The CDR3 contains 14 residues. The germline V gene encodes CDR1 SGDLS and CDR2 YYNGEE.

The chain combines TRBV6-5 with TRBJ2-5, with a possible D match to TRBD2 (5 bases). Germline values: CDR1 MNHEY, CDR2 SVGAGI. V lost 1 base to trimming and J lost 4 bases, with 13 bases between them. The CDR3 is made up of 15 amino acids. CDR3 region: CASSYLEGSLETQYF. Here the CDR3 DNA reads TGTGCCAGCAGTTACTTAGAGGGCAGTTTAGAGACCCAGTACTTC.